The rows below give T cell receptor beta chains drawn from one sample of a study of shared clonotypes between healthy human individuals. The protocol was immunoSEQ multiplex PCR, while the TCRdb copy is restricted to in-frame clones and leaves out a portion. The table lists about 1,500,000 clones, roughly 97% of them singletons. The specimen sequenced was naive CD4+ T cells sorted from blood. The receptors come from a man under 40 in good health. Each CDR3 is given with its conserved first and last residue. Fields, in order: D gene, J gene, clone size, V gene, CDR3 DNA, CDR3 protein. D genes are given only for firm matches. Clone sizes are given selectively: once, few, many, or a class where the clone is expanded.

d_gene: TRBD2
j_gene: TRBJ2-1
abundance: -
v_gene: TRBV27
CDR3nt: TGTGCCAGCAGTCCGATAGCGGGAAGGGCGGACAATGAGCAGTTCTTC
CDR3aa: CASSPIAGRADNEQFF

d_gene: TRBD1
j_gene: TRBJ2-4
abundance: -
v_gene: TRBV10-3
CDR3nt: TGTGCCATCAGTGAGGGACAGGCCGAGCTAGCCAAAAACATTCAGTACTTC
CDR3aa: CAISEGQAELAKNIQYF

d_gene: TRBD2
j_gene: TRBJ2-7
abundance: -
v_gene: TRBV25-1
CDR3nt: TGTGCCAGCAGTGAATCGGGAGGCTACGAGCAGTACTTC
CDR3aa: CASSESGGYEQYF

d_gene: TRBD1
j_gene: TRBJ2-4
abundance: -
v_gene: TRBV7-9
CDR3nt: TGTGCCAGCAGCTTAAGACAGGGAGTGAACATTCAGTACTTC
CDR3aa: CASSLRQGVNIQYF

d_gene: -
j_gene: TRBJ2-7
abundance: -
v_gene: TRBV14
CDR3nt: TGTGCCAGCAGAAGGGACCTCTACGAGCAGTACTTC
CDR3aa: CASRRDLYEQYF

d_gene: TRBD2
j_gene: TRBJ2-7
abundance: once
v_gene: TRBV9
CDR3nt: TGTGCCAGCAGCGTAGAGAGCGGGAGGACCTACGAGCAGTACTTC
CDR3aa: CASSVESGRTYEQYF

d_gene: -
j_gene: TRBJ2-6
abundance: -
v_gene: TRBV11-2
CDR3nt: TGTGCCAGCAGCTTCTACAGGGCTGGGGCCAACGTCCTGACTTTC
CDR3aa: CASSFYRAGANVLTF

d_gene: TRBD1
j_gene: TRBJ2-5
abundance: -
v_gene: TRBV7-2
CDR3nt: TGTGCCAGCAGTTCGACTCGACAGGGCCTAGAGACCCAGTACTTC
CDR3aa: CASSSTRQGLETQYF

d_gene: -
j_gene: TRBJ1-4
abundance: -
v_gene: TRBV18
CDR3nt: TGTGCCAGCTCACCACGGTTTGAGGCTAATGAAAAACTGTTTTTT
CDR3aa: CASSPRFEANEKLFF

d_gene: -
j_gene: TRBJ1-2
abundance: -
v_gene: TRBV7-6
CDR3nt: TGTGCCAGCAGCTTAGCGGCAGGGAACTATGGCTACACCTTC
CDR3aa: CASSLAAGNYGYTF

d_gene: TRBD2
j_gene: TRBJ2-1
abundance: -
v_gene: TRBV19
CDR3nt: TGTGCCAGTAAGCTCTCCTGGGGGGGCAATGAGCAGTTCTTC
CDR3aa: CASKLSWGGNEQFF

d_gene: -
j_gene: TRBJ1-5
abundance: once
v_gene: TRBV6-6
CDR3nt: TGTGCCAGCAGGGACCCAGGGCGCCACCAGCCCCAGCATTTT
CDR3aa: CASRDPGRHQPQHF

d_gene: -
j_gene: TRBJ1-1
abundance: -
v_gene: TRBV12-5
CDR3nt: TGTGCTAGTGCTATCGGACAAAACACTGAAGCTTTCTTT
CDR3aa: CASAIGQNTEAFF

d_gene: -
j_gene: TRBJ2-2
abundance: -
v_gene: TRBV15
CDR3nt: TGTGCCACCAGCAGAGATTTAGGGGCCGGGGAGCTGTTTTTT
CDR3aa: CATSRDLGAGELFF

d_gene: -
j_gene: TRBJ2-7
abundance: -
v_gene: TRBV19
CDR3nt: TGTGCCAGTAGTGGGGGCGTAGTAGGCGAGCAGTACTTC
CDR3aa: CASSGGVVGEQYF

d_gene: TRBD1
j_gene: TRBJ1-4
abundance: -
v_gene: TRBV5-3
CDR3nt: TGTGCCAGAAGCCCGCCGGACAGGGAGGAAAAACTGTTTTTT
CDR3aa: CARSPPDREEKLFF

d_gene: TRBD2
j_gene: TRBJ2-7
abundance: -
v_gene: TRBV9
CDR3nt: TGTGCCAGCAGCGTAGGTTCTAGCGGCTCCTACGAGCAGTACTTC
CDR3aa: CASSVGSSGSYEQYF

d_gene: -
j_gene: TRBJ1-1
abundance: -
v_gene: TRBV18
CDR3nt: TGTGCCAGCTCACCACCGGAGCGCAGGGTGAACACTGAAGCTTTCTTT
CDR3aa: CASSPPERRVNTEAFF

d_gene: -
j_gene: TRBJ1-2
abundance: -
v_gene: TRBV6-1
CDR3nt: TGTGCCAGCAGCTTAACAGGGCCGGATGGCTACACCTTC
CDR3aa: CASSLTGPDGYTF

d_gene: -
j_gene: TRBJ2-7
abundance: -
v_gene: TRBV10-1
CDR3nt: TGCGCCAGCAGTGGATCGGGTAGCGGTTACGAGCAGTACTTC
CDR3aa: CASSGSGSGYEQYF

d_gene: TRBD1
j_gene: TRBJ2-3
abundance: -
v_gene: TRBV6-1
CDR3nt: TGTGCCAGCGCAACTCCTCCAGGGGGATCAGATACGCAGTATTTT
CDR3aa: CASATPPGGSDTQYF

d_gene: -
j_gene: TRBJ1-2
abundance: -
v_gene: TRBV6-5
CDR3nt: TGTGCCAGCAGCCTAGCCCCCCAATCAGACTATGGCTACACCTTC
CDR3aa: CASSLAPQSDYGYTF

d_gene: TRBD2
j_gene: TRBJ2-1
abundance: -
v_gene: TRBV7-2
CDR3nt: TGTGCCAGCAGCCTTAGGACTAGCGCAGGGATCAATGAGCAGTTCTTC
CDR3aa: CASSLRTSAGINEQFF

d_gene: -
j_gene: TRBJ2-5
abundance: -
v_gene: TRBV4-3
CDR3nt: TGCGCCAGCAGCTCCGGGCCCCAAGAGACCCAGTACTTC
CDR3aa: CASSSGPQETQYF

d_gene: -
j_gene: TRBJ2-3
abundance: -
v_gene: TRBV7-9
CDR3nt: TGTGCCAGCAGAATCGGGACTTCCGATACGCAGTATTTT
CDR3aa: CASRIGTSDTQYF

d_gene: TRBD1
j_gene: TRBJ2-1
abundance: -
v_gene: TRBV6-1
CDR3nt: TGTGCCAGCAGTGTAAGGGACAGGGGGTTTATCTATGAGCAGTTCTTC
CDR3aa: CASSVRDRGFIYEQFF

d_gene: TRBD1
j_gene: TRBJ1-2
abundance: -
v_gene: TRBV6-5
CDR3nt: TGTGCCAGCAGCGCCGGGACAGGGCTTGGCTACACCTTC
CDR3aa: CASSAGTGLGYTF

d_gene: -
j_gene: TRBJ2-6
abundance: -
v_gene: TRBV7-2
CDR3nt: TGTGCCAGCAGCTTAGCGGGGGCACGTGTGGTGGGAGTCTCCTCTGGGGCCAACGTCCTGACTTTC
CDR3aa: CASSLAGARVVGVSSGANVLTF

d_gene: -
j_gene: TRBJ2-1
abundance: -
v_gene: TRBV7-6
CDR3nt: TGTGCCAGCAGGGCCTATTCAATCCGTTCCTACAATGAGCAGTTCTTC
CDR3aa: CASRAYSIRSYNEQFF

d_gene: -
j_gene: TRBJ1-2
abundance: -
v_gene: TRBV4-3
CDR3nt: TGCGCCAGCAGCCAAGAAGGAACGGGAATCTATGGCTACACCTTC
CDR3aa: CASSQEGTGIYGYTF

d_gene: -
j_gene: TRBJ2-3
abundance: -
v_gene: TRBV27
CDR3nt: TGTGCCAGCAGTTATAAAAGATGGGGGCACACAGATACGCAGTATTTT
CDR3aa: CASSYKRWGHTDTQYF

d_gene: TRBD2
j_gene: TRBJ2-1
abundance: -
v_gene: TRBV9
CDR3nt: TGTGCCAGCAGCCTGGGAGGGCGGAACAATGAGCAGTTCTTC
CDR3aa: CASSLGGRNNEQFF

d_gene: -
j_gene: TRBJ1-1
abundance: -
v_gene: TRBV18
CDR3nt: TGTGCCAGCTCACCGATCATTACAGGGACCAGGGGCACTGAAGCTTTCTTT
CDR3aa: CASSPIITGTRGTEAFF

d_gene: TRBD1
j_gene: TRBJ2-2
abundance: -
v_gene: TRBV28
CDR3nt: TGTGCCAGCAGTTTATATTCAGGGGGCCGGACCGGGGAGCTGTTTTTT
CDR3aa: CASSLYSGGRTGELFF

d_gene: -
j_gene: TRBJ2-1
abundance: -
v_gene: TRBV7-3
CDR3nt: TGTGCCAGCAGCTCCCAGGGGTCAAGCTCCTACAATGAGCAGTTCTTC
CDR3aa: CASSSQGSSSYNEQFF

d_gene: -
j_gene: TRBJ2-6
abundance: once
v_gene: TRBV5-7
CDR3nt: TGTGCCAGCAGCTTACGAGGACAGCCAAACTCTGGGGCCAACGTCCTGACTTTC
CDR3aa: CASSLRGQPNSGANVLTF

d_gene: TRBD1
j_gene: TRBJ2-7
abundance: -
v_gene: TRBV14
CDR3nt: TGTGCCAGCAGCCGGACCCGACAGGGCGGCTACGAGCAGTACTTC
CDR3aa: CASSRTRQGGYEQYF

d_gene: TRBD1
j_gene: TRBJ1-3
abundance: -
v_gene: TRBV9
CDR3nt: TGTGCCAGCAGCATACAGGGGCCAAACTCTGGAAACACCATATATTTT
CDR3aa: CASSIQGPNSGNTIYF

d_gene: TRBD2
j_gene: TRBJ2-2
abundance: -
v_gene: TRBV11-2
CDR3nt: TGTGCCAGCCGCACTAATGGAGGGAGGGGCACCGGGGAGCTGTTTTTT
CDR3aa: CASRTNGGRGTGELFF

d_gene: TRBD2
j_gene: TRBJ2-2
abundance: -
v_gene: TRBV7-9
CDR3nt: TGTGCCAGCTCGCCAGCGGGAGTATCCGGGGAGCTGTTTTTT
CDR3aa: CASSPAGVSGELFF

d_gene: -
j_gene: TRBJ2-1
abundance: -
v_gene: TRBV2
CDR3nt: TGTGCCAGCAGTTACGTCGCTAGGCCGGGTGAGCAGTTCTTC
CDR3aa: CASSYVARPGEQFF

d_gene: -
j_gene: TRBJ2-7
abundance: few
v_gene: TRBV7-9
CDR3nt: TGTGCCAGCAGCGATTCTCTGACTACCTACGAGCAGTACTTC
CDR3aa: CASSDSLTTYEQYF

d_gene: TRBD1
j_gene: TRBJ1-3
abundance: once
v_gene: TRBV6-1
CDR3nt: TGTGCCAGCAGTGTTACAGGGGGCTCTGGAAACACCATATATTTT
CDR3aa: CASSVTGGSGNTIYF

d_gene: -
j_gene: TRBJ2-1
abundance: -
v_gene: TRBV18
CDR3nt: TGTGCCAGCTCACGACAGGCTGCCTACAATGAGCAGTTCTTC
CDR3aa: CASSRQAAYNEQFF

d_gene: TRBD2
j_gene: TRBJ2-2
abundance: once
v_gene: TRBV27
CDR3nt: TGTGCCAGCAGTTTATTGGGACTAAACACCGGGGAGCTGTTTTTT
CDR3aa: CASSLLGLNTGELFF

d_gene: TRBD1
j_gene: TRBJ2-2
abundance: -
v_gene: TRBV5-1
CDR3nt: TGCGCCAGCGAAGACAGGGCGAACACCGGGGAGCTGTTTTTT
CDR3aa: CASEDRANTGELFF